A selection of T cell receptor beta chains follows, all from one sample in a study of technical replicates of blood from several donors. Some clones are missing from TCRdb's copy, which holds only in-frame ones; the method was immunoSEQ multiplex PCR. The repertoire includes some 74,000 clones, just under 95% of them detected once, and around 0.34% sits in the top ten. Sequences were obtained from T cells isolated from PBMCs. These receptors were obtained from a human donor in good health. Each CDR3 is given with its conserved first and last residue. Fields, in order: V gene, D gene, clone size, J gene, CDR3 protein, CDR3 DNA. The D gene is left open where the match is weak. Clone size is stated in some rows and not others, as once, few, many or a class when expanded.

V gene: TRBV7-3
D gene: -
clone size: -
J gene: TRBJ2-1
CDR3 protein: CASSLEGVTDNEQFF
CDR3 DNA: TGTGCCAGCAGCCTCGAGGGAGTGACGGACAATGAGCAGTTCTTC

V gene: TRBV2
D gene: -
clone size: -
J gene: TRBJ2-2
CDR3 protein: CASSGPEIYTGELFF
CDR3 DNA: TGTGCCAGCAGTGGGCCGGAGATATACACCGGGGAGCTGTTTTTT

V gene: TRBV29-1
D gene: -
clone size: -
J gene: TRBJ2-2
CDR3 protein: CSVGGAEIDTGELFF
CDR3 DNA: TGCAGCGTCGGTGGTGCGGAGATCGACACCGGGGAGCTGTTTTTT

V gene: TRBV6-5
D gene: -
clone size: -
J gene: TRBJ1-4
CDR3 protein: CASTGRLNEKLFF
CDR3 DNA: TGTGCCAGCACCGGCAGGCTAAATGAAAAACTGTTTTTT

V gene: TRBV2
D gene: -
clone size: -
J gene: TRBJ1-3
CDR3 protein: CASRAGPNSGNTIYF
CDR3 DNA: TGTGCCAGCCGCGCAGGCCCTAACTCTGGAAACACCATATATTTT

V gene: TRBV5-5
D gene: -
clone size: -
J gene: TRBJ2-2
CDR3 protein: CASSLAQGNTGELFF
CDR3 DNA: TGTGCCAGCAGCTTGGCACAGGGTAACACCGGGGAGCTGTTTTTT

V gene: TRBV9
D gene: TRBD1
clone size: -
J gene: TRBJ1-2
CDR3 protein: CASSSGGGYGYTF
CDR3 DNA: TGTGCCAGCAGCTCAGGGGGCGGCTATGGCTACACCTTC

V gene: TRBV7-2
D gene: TRBD1
clone size: -
J gene: TRBJ2-3
CDR3 protein: CASSSDRGRAVTDTQYF
CDR3 DNA: TGTGCCAGCAGCTCAGACAGGGGTCGCGCTGTCACAGATACGCAGTATTTT

V gene: TRBV4-1
D gene: TRBD1
clone size: once
J gene: TRBJ2-7
CDR3 protein: CASSQERQGSRYYEQYF
CDR3 DNA: TGCGCCAGCAGCCAAGAACGACAGGGGAGCAGGTATTACGAGCAGTACTTC

V gene: TRBV30
D gene: TRBD1
clone size: -
J gene: TRBJ1-2
CDR3 protein: CAWTRDSYGYTF
CDR3 DNA: TGTGCCTGGACGCGGGACAGCTATGGCTACACCTTC

V gene: TRBV7-9
D gene: -
clone size: -
J gene: TRBJ2-1
CDR3 protein: CASSSNREKEYEQFF
CDR3 DNA: TGTGCCAGCAGCTCCAACCGGGAAAAAGAGTATGAGCAGTTCTTC

V gene: TRBV6-6
D gene: -
clone size: -
J gene: TRBJ2-7
CDR3 protein: CASSSGDEQYF
CDR3 DNA: TGTGCCAGCAGTTCAGGGGACGAGCAGTACTTC

V gene: TRBV10-3
D gene: -
clone size: once
J gene: TRBJ2-7
CDR3 protein: CAISGGDSSPTTYEQYF
CDR3 DNA: TGTGCCATCAGTGGGGGGGACAGCAGCCCCACAACCTACGAGCAGTACTTC

V gene: TRBV7-2
D gene: -
clone size: -
J gene: TRBJ2-7
CDR3 protein: CASSLDGLYEQYF
CDR3 DNA: TGTGCCAGCAGCTTAGACGGTCTCTACGAGCAGTACTTC

V gene: TRBV2
D gene: -
clone size: -
J gene: TRBJ2-6
CDR3 protein: CAGIRGSGANVLTF
CDR3 DNA: TGTGCCGGAATACGGGGCTCTGGGGCCAACGTCCTGACTTTC

V gene: TRBV6-1
D gene: TRBD2
clone size: -
J gene: TRBJ2-1
CDR3 protein: CAREQREHYNEQFF
CDR3 DNA: TGTGCCAGAGAACAGCGGGAGCACTACAATGAGCAGTTCTTC

V gene: TRBV4-2
D gene: -
clone size: -
J gene: TRBJ2-1
CDR3 protein: CASSQVVRELFNEQFF
CDR3 DNA: TGTGCCAGCAGCCAAGTAGTACGGGAACTTTTCAATGAGCAGTTCTTC

V gene: TRBV7-9
D gene: -
clone size: -
J gene: TRBJ2-1
CDR3 protein: CASSPTGVLHNEQFF
CDR3 DNA: TGTGCCAGCAGCCCGACTGGAGTGCTACACAATGAGCAGTTCTTC

V gene: TRBV7-2
D gene: -
clone size: -
J gene: TRBJ1-2
CDR3 protein: CASSSLTGYGYTF
CDR3 DNA: TGTGCCAGCAGCTCTTTGACAGGCTATGGCTACACCTTC

V gene: TRBV11-3
D gene: -
clone size: -
J gene: TRBJ2-7
CDR3 protein: CASSLLYEQYF
CDR3 DNA: TGTGCCAGCAGCTTACTTTACGAGCAGTACTTC

V gene: TRBV7-9
D gene: TRBD1
clone size: -
J gene: TRBJ2-5
CDR3 protein: CASSLITGGVRATQYF
CDR3 DNA: TGTGCCAGCAGCTTAATTACAGGGGGTGTAAGAGCCACCCAGTACTTC

V gene: TRBV5-4
D gene: -
clone size: -
J gene: TRBJ2-3
CDR3 protein: CASSSRISWSDTQYF
CDR3 DNA: TGTGCCAGCAGCTCGCGGATAAGCTGGTCAGATACGCAGTATTTT

V gene: TRBV15
D gene: -
clone size: -
J gene: TRBJ1-5
CDR3 protein: CATSSLVLRPQHF
CDR3 DNA: TGTGCCACCAGCTCTCTGGTTTTGCGGCCCCAGCATTTT

V gene: TRBV28
D gene: -
clone size: -
J gene: TRBJ2-3
CDR3 protein: CASSFSLVGVGDTQYF
CDR3 DNA: TGTGCCAGCAGTTTTTCTCTTGTGGGAGTGGGAGATACGCAGTATTTT

V gene: TRBV6-1
D gene: -
clone size: -
J gene: TRBJ2-1
CDR3 protein: CASSTSRGSYNEQFF
CDR3 DNA: TGTGCCAGCAGCACAAGCAGGGGCTCCTACAATGAGCAGTTCTTC

V gene: TRBV6-4
D gene: TRBD2
clone size: -
J gene: TRBJ2-3
CDR3 protein: CASSDSIGTSNSLSTDTQYF
CDR3 DNA: TGTGCCAGCAGTGATTCGATCGGGACTAGCAACTCCTTGAGCACAGATACGCAGTATTTT

V gene: TRBV6-5
D gene: -
clone size: -
J gene: TRBJ2-7
CDR3 protein: CASSSPTGREQYF
CDR3 DNA: TGTGCCAGCAGTTCCCCGACAGGGAGGGAGCAGTACTTC

V gene: TRBV27
D gene: -
clone size: -
J gene: TRBJ1-1
CDR3 protein: CASSLGALSEAFF
CDR3 DNA: TGTGCCAGCAGTTTAGGGGCCCTGTCTGAAGCTTTCTTT

V gene: TRBV27
D gene: TRBD2
clone size: -
J gene: TRBJ2-3
CDR3 protein: CATTAGVRTDTQYF
CDR3 DNA: TGTGCCACCACAGCGGGAGTTAGAACAGATACGCAGTATTTT

V gene: TRBV6-1
D gene: TRBD1
clone size: -
J gene: TRBJ1-2
CDR3 protein: CASRTAGTGNGYTF
CDR3 DNA: TGTGCCAGCAGGACCGCCGGGACAGGGAATGGCTACACCTTC

V gene: TRBV19
D gene: -
clone size: -
J gene: TRBJ2-5
CDR3 protein: CASSIDPGQQETQYF
CDR3 DNA: TGTGCCAGTAGTATAGATCCTGGGCAACAAGAGACCCAGTACTTC

V gene: TRBV9
D gene: TRBD2
clone size: -
J gene: TRBJ2-5
CDR3 protein: CASTTGLAGGSTQYF
CDR3 DNA: TGTGCCAGCACCACCGGACTAGCGGGAGGGTCGACCCAGTACTTC

V gene: TRBV7-2
D gene: -
clone size: -
J gene: TRBJ1-4
CDR3 protein: CASSSSSGTNEKLFF
CDR3 DNA: TGTGCCAGCAGCTCGAGCAGCGGAACTAATGAAAAACTGTTTTTT

V gene: TRBV6-6
D gene: -
clone size: once
J gene: TRBJ2-7
CDR3 protein: CASSYEMGAPREQYF
CDR3 DNA: TGTGCCAGCAGTTACGAGATGGGGGCCCCAAGGGAGCAGTACTTC

V gene: TRBV9
D gene: TRBD2
clone size: -
J gene: TRBJ2-7
CDR3 protein: CASSATGGALSYEQYF
CDR3 DNA: TGTGCCAGCAGCGCCACGGGGGGGGCCCTCTCCTACGAGCAGTACTTC

V gene: TRBV30
D gene: TRBD1
clone size: -
J gene: TRBJ1-5
CDR3 protein: CAWDRDHSNQPQHF
CDR3 DNA: TGTGCCTGGGACAGGGACCATAGCAATCAGCCCCAGCATTTT

V gene: TRBV5-4
D gene: -
clone size: -
J gene: TRBJ2-3
CDR3 protein: CASARGANGPDTQYF
CDR3 DNA: TGTGCCAGCGCTCGGGGGGCCAATGGGCCAGATACGCAGTATTTT

V gene: TRBV5-8
D gene: -
clone size: -
J gene: TRBJ2-3
CDR3 protein: CASSPMDTQYF
CDR3 DNA: TGTGCCAGCAGCCCCATGGATACGCAGTATTTT

V gene: TRBV6-5
D gene: TRBD2
clone size: -
J gene: TRBJ2-7
CDR3 protein: CASSPGLPYEQYF
CDR3 DNA: TGTGCCAGCAGTCCGGGACTACCCTACGAGCAGTACTTC

V gene: TRBV7-2
D gene: -
clone size: -
J gene: TRBJ1-4
CDR3 protein: CASSQRTANEKLFF
CDR3 DNA: TGTGCCAGCAGCCAGCGGACCGCTAATGAAAAACTGTTTTTT